This entry describes one TCR beta chain. Germline values: CDR1 SGHDN, CDR2 FVKESK. The CDR3 spans 17 residues. V dropped 4 bases and J dropped 1; count of bases not matched to a gene: 11. The sample belongs to a study of blood T cells in healthy people across ages. Researchers collected about 9.7 milliliters of peripheral blood from every single donor. The use of a sample-barcoded 5' primer and a J-beta primer mix characterized a second PCR of 7 to 11 cycles. MiXCR, run by TCRdb on the 5' RACE reads, gives a single entry per CDR3 protein. The sample yields around 1,600,000 distinct CDR3 sequences, roughly 43% seen once.

This chain links TRBV14 with TRBJ2-7, with 9 bases identical to TRBD1. The sample comprised blood. This sequence originates from a woman aged 18-29 years in good health. The CDR3 region is CASSRQSPGQGSYEQYF. The CDR3 bases are TGTGCCAGCAGCCGCCAAAGCCCGGGACAGGGTTCCTACGAGCAGTACTTC.